Listed below are T cell receptor beta chains from one sample, sequenced in a study of T-cell memory formation after mild COVID-19. TCRdb used MiXCR to reprocess the 5' RACE reads, holding one entry per CDR3 protein. The top ten clones hold approximately 4% of a sample with 180,000 or so distinct CDR3 sequences, around a tenth of them seen once. Sequenced input: PBMCs or a T cell subset sorted from them (not recorded which). All receptors come from a man aged 18 to 29 who had mild COVID-19 (a few samples of this study predate the infection). Cell type and time point are not known. CDR3s include the opening cysteine and the closing phenylalanine or tryptophan. Each record gives: J gene, V gene, CDR3 protein.

TRBJ1-2,TRBV6-6,CASSRTGGNSPTSWGYTF
TRBJ2-1,TRBV28,CASRRLAAYNEQFF
TRBJ2-1,TRBV20-1,CSAGSSGGANEQFF
TRBJ2-1,TRBV6-2/TRBV6-3,CASTGSWAAEQFF
TRBJ1-2,TRBV10-2,CASTLSQGFYGYTF
TRBJ1-1,TRBV7-9,CASSFRHPSTEAFF
TRBJ2-1,TRBV7-2,CASSLSSGGSYNEQFF
TRBJ1-5,TRBV20-1,CSAKGGYENNQPQHF
TRBJ1-2,TRBV18,CASSPDSRGYTF
TRBJ2-1,TRBV6-2/TRBV6-3,CASSYRENNEQFF
TRBJ1-6,TRBV5-6,CASSLVSGSYNSPLHF
TRBJ1-3,TRBV6-1,CASIEQASGNTIYF
TRBJ2-1,TRBV2,CASKTLATEQFF
TRBJ2-2,TRBV2,CASRRRADTGELFF
TRBJ1-2,TRBV2,CASSEGQGYGYTF
TRBJ1-1,TRBV5-1,CASSSQGHTEAFF
TRBJ2-3,TRBV5-6,CASSLGGILDTQYF
TRBJ2-7,TRBV7-9,CASSSALTF
TRBJ2-1,TRBV7-2,CASSSERGGRDEQFF
TRBJ2-1,TRBV6-5,CASSSGQSNEQFF
TRBJ2-6,TRBV5-1,CASSLVGSGANVLTF
TRBJ1-1,TRBV12-3/TRBV12-4,CASSLAWARIRTEAFF
TRBJ2-1,TRBV2,CASRERQSSYNEQFF
TRBJ2-2,TRBV28,CASRVLAGGTGELFF